The clone carrying this T cell receptor (beta chain) occurred a few times. What it binds is unknown. TCRdb's copy holds only in-frame clones and misses some; the assay was immunoSEQ multiplex PCR. Of tens of thousands of clones listed, 77% are singletons. These data belong to a study of radiotherapy plus CTLA-4 blockade in lung cancer. Whole-study findings and limits: With interferon-beta, early dynamics of blood T cell clones were reported to best predict response. TCR clones from tumors expanded in blood after radiotherapy plus ipilimumab.

Trimming cost V 5 bases and J 7 bases, with 16 bases left between them. Germline V gives CDR1 SGHDT, CDR2 YYEEEE. The CDR3 has 13 amino acids. Ipilimumab-mediated CTLA-4 blockade plus focal radiation was given to patients having chemo-refractory metastatic non-small-cell lung cancer. The sample was peripheral blood, taken from a patient treated with radiotherapy plus ipilimumab. The sequence was obtained from a human donor with non-small cell lung cancer whose response to radiotherapy plus ipilimumab could not be evaluated. The rearrangement uses TRBV5-6 and TRBJ2-7; TRBD2 might be the D (5 bases). CDR3 residues: CASSSPGWVEQYF. CDR3 DNA: TGTGCCAGCAGTTCCCCGGGGTGGGTTGAGCAGTACTTC.